This T cell receptor beta chain stems from a study of early T cells in non-severe SARS-CoV-2 infection. Study background: Bulk RNA from unsorted whole blood was sequenced; chains were unpaired.

Separate cDNA molecules each had unique molecular identifiers attached to them. Using its own MiXCR run on the 5' RACE reads, TCRdb lists one record per CDR3 protein. The sample holds tens of thousands of distinct CDR3 sequences, 6% to 7% seen once. This clonotype occurred many times. V gave up 0 bases and J gave up 4 bases; unmatched junction bases: 6. Per the germline V gene, CDR1 is DFQATT and CDR2 is SNEGSKA (reference sequence). This CDR3 contains 14 residues. Sample: whole blood. This receptor was identified in an adult who was a healthcare worker with PCR-confirmed SARS-CoV-2 infection or an uninfected control (not recorded which). This chain uses TRBV20-1 with TRBJ2-7, with 7 bases matching TRBD1. The CDR3 is CSAREPGGRYEQYF. In nucleotides, the CDR3 is TGCAGTGCTAGAGAGCCAGGGGGAAGATACGAGCAGTACTTC.